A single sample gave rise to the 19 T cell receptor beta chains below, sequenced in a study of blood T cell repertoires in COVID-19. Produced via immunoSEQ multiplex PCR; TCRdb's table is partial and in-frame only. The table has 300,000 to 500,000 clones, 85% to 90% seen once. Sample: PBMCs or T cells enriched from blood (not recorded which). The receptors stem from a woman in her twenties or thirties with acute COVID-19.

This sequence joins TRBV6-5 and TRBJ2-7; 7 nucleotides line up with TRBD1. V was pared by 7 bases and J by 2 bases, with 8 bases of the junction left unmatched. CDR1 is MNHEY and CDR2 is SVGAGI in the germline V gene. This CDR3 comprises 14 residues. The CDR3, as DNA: TGTGCCAGCAAGGGAGACAGGGCCCCCTACGAGCAGTACTTC. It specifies CASKGDRAPYEQYF.

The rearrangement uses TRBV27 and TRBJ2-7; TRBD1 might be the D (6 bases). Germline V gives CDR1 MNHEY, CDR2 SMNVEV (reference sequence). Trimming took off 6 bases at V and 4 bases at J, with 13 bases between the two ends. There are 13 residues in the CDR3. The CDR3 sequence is CASRLQGGYEQYF. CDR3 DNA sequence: TGTGCCAGCAGACTACAGGGCGGATACGAGCAGTACTTC.

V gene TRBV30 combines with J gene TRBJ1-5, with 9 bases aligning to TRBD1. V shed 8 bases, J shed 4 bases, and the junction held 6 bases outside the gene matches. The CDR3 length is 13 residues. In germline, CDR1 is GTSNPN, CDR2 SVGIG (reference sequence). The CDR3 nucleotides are TGTGCCGTGTCCGGGACAGGGAATCAGCCCCAGCATTTT. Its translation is CAVSGTGNQPQHF.

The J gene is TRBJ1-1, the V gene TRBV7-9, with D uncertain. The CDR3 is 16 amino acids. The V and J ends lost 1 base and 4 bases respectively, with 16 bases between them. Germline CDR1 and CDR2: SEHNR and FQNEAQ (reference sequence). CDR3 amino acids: CASSLGSEVRGTEAFF. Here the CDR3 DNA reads TGTGCCAGCAGCTTAGGTTCGGAGGTTCGAGGCACTGAAGCTTTCTTT.

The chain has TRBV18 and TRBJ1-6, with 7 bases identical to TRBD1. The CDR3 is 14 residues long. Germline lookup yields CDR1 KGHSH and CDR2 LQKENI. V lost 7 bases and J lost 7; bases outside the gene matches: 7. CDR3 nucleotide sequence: TGTGCCAGCTTTACAGGGGTCTGGAATTCACCCCTCCACTTT. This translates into CASFTGVWNSPLHF.

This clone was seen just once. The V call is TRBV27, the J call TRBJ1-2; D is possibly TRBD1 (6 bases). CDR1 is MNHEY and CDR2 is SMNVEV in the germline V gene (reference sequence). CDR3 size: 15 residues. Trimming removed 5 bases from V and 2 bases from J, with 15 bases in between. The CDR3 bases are TGTGCCAGCAGTCAAAACCCCGGGACAAACTATGGCTACACCTTC. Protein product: CASSQNPGTNYGYTF.

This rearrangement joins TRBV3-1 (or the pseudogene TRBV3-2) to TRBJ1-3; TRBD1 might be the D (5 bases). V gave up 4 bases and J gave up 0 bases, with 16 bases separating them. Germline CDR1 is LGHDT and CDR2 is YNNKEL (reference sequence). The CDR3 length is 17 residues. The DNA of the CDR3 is TGTGCCAGCAGCCCCCAATCCCGACAGATCTCTGGAAACACCATATATTTT. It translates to CASSPQSRQISGNTIYF.

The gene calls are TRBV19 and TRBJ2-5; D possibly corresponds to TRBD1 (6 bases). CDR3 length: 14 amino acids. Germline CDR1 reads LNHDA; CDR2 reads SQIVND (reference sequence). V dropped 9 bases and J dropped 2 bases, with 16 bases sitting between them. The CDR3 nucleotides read TGTGCCAGCCAGCCTACAGGGTATCAAGAGACCCAGTACTTC. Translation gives CASQPTGYQETQYF.

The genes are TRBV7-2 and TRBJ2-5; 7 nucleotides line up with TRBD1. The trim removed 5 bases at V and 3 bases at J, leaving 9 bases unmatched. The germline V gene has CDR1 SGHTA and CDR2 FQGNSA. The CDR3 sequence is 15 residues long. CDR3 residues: CASSPTGTAKETQYF. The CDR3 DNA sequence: TGTGCCAGCAGCCCGACCGGGACAGCAAAAGAGACCCAGTACTTC.

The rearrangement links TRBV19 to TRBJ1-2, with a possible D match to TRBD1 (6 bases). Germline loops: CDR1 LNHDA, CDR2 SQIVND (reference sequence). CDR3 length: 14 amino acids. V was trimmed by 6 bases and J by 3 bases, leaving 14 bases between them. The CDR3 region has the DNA TGTGCCAGTAGCGTGCAGGGGTACCACTATGGCTACACCTTC. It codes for CASSVQGYHYGYTF.

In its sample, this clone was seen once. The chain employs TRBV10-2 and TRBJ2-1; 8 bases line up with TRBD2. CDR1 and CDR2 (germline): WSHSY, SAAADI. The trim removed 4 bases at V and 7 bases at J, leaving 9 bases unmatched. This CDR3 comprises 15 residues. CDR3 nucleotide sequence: TGCGCCAGCAGTGTTAGCGGGGCGTTTCAGAATGAGCAGTTCTTC. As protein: CASSVSGAFQNEQFF.

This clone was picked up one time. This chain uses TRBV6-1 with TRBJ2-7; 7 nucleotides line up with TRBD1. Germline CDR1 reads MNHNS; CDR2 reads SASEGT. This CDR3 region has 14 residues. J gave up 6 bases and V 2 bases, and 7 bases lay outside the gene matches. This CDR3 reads CASSEIGTAAEQYF. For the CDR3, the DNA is TGTGCCAGCAGTGAAATAGGGACAGCGGCCGAGCAGTACTTC.

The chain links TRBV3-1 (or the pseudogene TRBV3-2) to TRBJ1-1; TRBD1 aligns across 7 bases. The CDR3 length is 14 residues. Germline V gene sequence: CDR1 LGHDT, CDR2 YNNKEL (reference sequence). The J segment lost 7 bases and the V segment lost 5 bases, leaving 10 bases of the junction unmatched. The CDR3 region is CASSTDRAEGEAFF. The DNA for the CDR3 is TGTGCCAGCAGCACAGACAGGGCAGAGGGTGAAGCTTTCTTT.

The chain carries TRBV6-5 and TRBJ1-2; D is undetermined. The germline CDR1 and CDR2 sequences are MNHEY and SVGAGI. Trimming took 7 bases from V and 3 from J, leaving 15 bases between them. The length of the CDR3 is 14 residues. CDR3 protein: CASISRGYDYGYTF. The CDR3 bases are TGTGCCAGCATATCTAGAGGGTACGACTATGGCTACACCTTC.

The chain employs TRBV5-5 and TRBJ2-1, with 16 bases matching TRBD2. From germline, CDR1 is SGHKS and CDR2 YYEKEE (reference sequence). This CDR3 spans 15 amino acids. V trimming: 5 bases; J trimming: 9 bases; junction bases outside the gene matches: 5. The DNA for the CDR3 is TGTGCCAGCAGGGGACTAGCGGGGGGGCCCATTGAGCAGTTCTTC. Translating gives CASRGLAGGPIEQFF. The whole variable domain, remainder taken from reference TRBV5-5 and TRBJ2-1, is DAGVTQSPTHLIKTRGQQVTLRCSPISGHKSVSWYQQVLGQGPQFIFQYYEKEERGRGNFPDRFSARQFPNYSSELNVNALLLGDSALYLCASRGLAGGPIEQFFGPGTRLTVL.

The CDR3 sequence is CASTPGGTGRFLNYGYTF. Written as DNA, the CDR3 is TGTGCCAGCACGCCGGGAGGGACAGGGAGGTTTCTTAACTATGGCTACACCTTC. V is TRBV9 and J is TRBJ1-2; 9 bases are a match to TRBD1. The CDR3 consists of 18 residues. The trim removed 6 bases at V and 1 base at J, leaving 16 bases unmatched. Germline V CDR1 and CDR2: SGDLS, YYNGEE.

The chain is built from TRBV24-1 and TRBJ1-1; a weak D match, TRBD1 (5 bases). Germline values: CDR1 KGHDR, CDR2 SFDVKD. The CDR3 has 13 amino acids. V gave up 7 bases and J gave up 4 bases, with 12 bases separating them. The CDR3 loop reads CATRDRGGTEAFF. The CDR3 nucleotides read TGTGCCACCAGAGATAGGGGCGGCACTGAAGCTTTCTTT.

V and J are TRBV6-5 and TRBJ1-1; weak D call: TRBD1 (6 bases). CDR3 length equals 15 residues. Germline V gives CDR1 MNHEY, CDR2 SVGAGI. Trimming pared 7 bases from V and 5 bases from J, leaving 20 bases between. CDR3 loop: CASTVRGGTSTEAFF. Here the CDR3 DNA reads TGTGCCAGCACCGTCAGGGGCGGTACATCGACTGAAGCTTTCTTT.

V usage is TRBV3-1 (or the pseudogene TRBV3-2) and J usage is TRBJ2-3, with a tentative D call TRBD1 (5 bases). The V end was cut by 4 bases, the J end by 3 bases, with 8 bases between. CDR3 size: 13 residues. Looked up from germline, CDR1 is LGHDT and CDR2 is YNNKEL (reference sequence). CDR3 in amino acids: CASSPPGTDTQYF. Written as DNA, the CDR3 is TGTGCCAGCAGCCCCCCAGGGACAGATACGCAGTATTTT.